The following is a T cell receptor beta chain sequence with its context. Trimming stripped 5 bases from V and 4 bases from J, with 6 bases between. The CDR3 is 12 residues long. Per germline, CDR1 SGHTA and CDR2 FQGNSA. Here immunoSEQ multiplex PCR was the method, and the copy in TCRdb shows in-frame clones only, minus some. The sample yields some 150,000 clones, 90% to 95% seen once. This sample was taken from a study of T cell responses to AZD1222 COVID-19 vaccine. This sequence originates from an adult in good health. The chain couples TRBV7-2 to TRBJ2-1; D not certain. Sequencing was performed on peripheral blood, taken on day 0 of AZD1222 vaccination. CDR3 amino acids: CASSRSYNEQFF. The CDR3 DNA reads as TGTGCCAGCAGCCGCAGTTACAATGAGCAGTTCTTC. Complete variable domain (other parts from reference TRBV7-2 and TRBJ2-1): GAGVSQSPSNKVTEKGKDVELRCDPISGHTALYWYRQSLGQGLEFLIYFQGNSAPDKSGLPSDRFSAERTGGSVSTLTIQRTQQEDSAVYLCASSRSYNEQFFGPGTRLTVL.